This T cell receptor (beta chain) comes out of a study of T cells in narcolepsy. Study-level points and caveats: Blood of same and different patients, but not healthy controls, reportedly held recurring autoreactive clonotypes.

Per germline, CDR1 GTSNPN and CDR2 SVGIG (reference sequence). The CDR3 consists of 15 residues. V lost 3 bases, J lost 8 bases, and 13 bases stayed unmatched. Note on this clone: Its antigen is currently unknown.

Profiled with immunoSEQ multiplex PCR; TCRdb holds only in-frame clones, not every one. The table shows some 30,000 clones, with approximately 84% occurring only once. This sequence originates from a human donor in good health. This rearrangement joins TRBV30 to TRBJ1-1; TRBD1 aligns across 9 bases. The sample consisted of memory (CD45RA-) CD4+ T cells from blood. The CDR3 bases are TGTGCCTGGAGCGGTAAAGGGACAGGGACAATGGAAGCTTTCTTT. Translated: CAWSGKGTGTMEAFF. The full variable domain, with the rest looked up from reference TRBV30 and TRBJ1-1, is SQTIHQWPATLVQPVGSPLSLECTVEGTSNPNLYWYRQAAGRGLQLLFYSVGIGQISSEVPQNLSASRPQDRQFILSSKKLLLSDSGFYLCAWSGKGTGTMEAFFGQGTRLTVV.